This T cell receptor beta chain appears in the sequencing data of a study of identifying expanded T cells in peripheral blood. Study observations and caveats: About 1.2 clones differed between technical replicates, versus around 15 and 18 over time.

Using immunoSEQ multiplex PCR, the repertoire was profiled, and TCRdb retains in-frame clones only, with some absent. The top ten hold approximately 3.9% of the sample, which has 91,000 or so clones, roughly 90% seen once. Worth noting for this clone: Its cognate antigen is unknown.

Per the germline V gene, CDR1 is MNHEY and CDR2 is SVGAGI. V lost 4 bases and J lost 2, with 11 bases in between. The CDR3 totals 14 residues. The receptor was derived from a person between 18 and 70 years old in good health. The V gene is TRBV6-5, the J gene TRBJ2-5, with D perhaps given as TRBD1 or TRBD2 (5 bases each). Sequenced input: blood. The CDR3 DNA sequence: TGTGCCAGCAGTTTCTCGGGGCCTCAAGAGACCCAGTACTTC. Protein: CASSFSGPQETQYF.